The 8 T cell receptor beta chains given below trace back to one sample, sequenced in a study of cytomegalovirus exposure and HLA in healthy donors. The PCR used 60 Vbeta and 13 Jbeta primers. Assay used: immunoSEQ multiplex PCR; TCRdb lists only in-frame clones, some missing. This listing includes tens of thousands of clones. Sequenced input: PBMCs. These receptor sequences come from a man over 45 in good health and CMV-seronegative.

The chain uses TRBV2 and TRBJ1-2, with 7 bases aligning to TRBD1. This CDR3 comprises 12 residues. The germline V gene encodes CDR1 SNHLY and CDR2 FYNNEI. V lost 5 bases and J lost 6; bases outside the gene matches: 3. CDR3: CASSSDRDGYTF. CDR3 bases: TGTGCCAGCAGTTCTGACAGGGATGGCTACACCTTC.

The chain links TRBV5-1 to TRBJ2-4, with D possibly being TRBD1 (5 bases). Germline-derived CDR1 and CDR2 are SGHRS and YFSETQ. This CDR3 is 15 amino acids long. V dropped 0 bases and J dropped 1 base, with 8 bases sitting between them. CDR3 sequence reads: CASSLGSGAKNIQYF. CDR3 nucleotides: TGCGCCAGCAGCTTGGGGTCAGGGGCCAAAAACATTCAGTACTTC. Combining the CDR3 with reference TRBV5-1 and TRBJ2-4 gives the whole variable domain KAGVTQTPRYLIKTRGQQVTLSCSPISGHRSVSWYQQTPGQGLQFLFEYFSETQRNKGNFPGRFSGRQFSNSRSEMNVSTLELGDSALYLCASSLGSGAKNIQYFGAGTRLSVL.

The chain couples TRBV6-5 to TRBJ2-7; TRBD1 aligns across 9 bases. The V segment lost 3 bases and the J segment 3 bases; nucleotides outside the gene matches: 9. Germline V lookup: CDR1 MNHEY, CDR2 SVGAGI. This CDR3 has 16 amino acids. The CDR3 loop reads CASSYEGQGNFYEQYF. CDR3 in DNA: TGTGCCAGCAGTTATGAGGGACAGGGAAATTTCTACGAGCAGTACTTC.

The V and J genes are TRBV7-9 and TRBJ2-1; 10 bases are a match to TRBD2. Trimming removed 5 bases from V and 6 bases from J; junction bases left unmatched: 7. Germline V gene lookup returns CDR1 SEHNR and CDR2 FQNEAQ (reference sequence). The CDR3 runs to 15 residues. As DNA, the CDR3 is TGTGCCAGCAGCCAACACGGGACTAGCGTCAATGAGCAGTTCTTC. This translates into CASSQHGTSVNEQFF.

The chain recombines TRBV7-2 with TRBJ1-3; D uncertain. The length of the CDR3 is 14 residues. The germline V gene has CDR1 SGHTA and CDR2 FQGNSA. Trimming took off 0 bases at V and 5 bases at J, with 8 bases between the two ends. CDR3 nucleotide sequence: TGTGCCAGCAGCTTAGCGGCAGGCCGAAACACCATATATTTT. Translating it yields CASSLAAGRNTIYF.

V and J are TRBV6-5 and TRBJ2-7, with 7 bases that match TRBD1. V trimming: 6 bases; J trimming: 2 bases; junction bases outside the gene matches: 10. The CDR3 extends over 15 amino acids. Germline CDR1 reads MNHEY; CDR2 reads SVGAGI. The DNA of the CDR3 is TGTGCCAGCAGGGGAACCGGGACAGCAACCTACGAGCAGTACTTC. Translating it yields CASRGTGTATYEQYF.

The chain is built from TRBV6-1 and TRBJ2-5; 9 nucleotides align to TRBD1. Germline CDR1 and CDR2: MNHNS and SASEGT. The CDR3 spans 17 residues. The trim removed 4 bases at V and 4 bases at J, leaving 13 bases unmatched. The DNA for the CDR3 is TGTGCCAGCAGTGGGAACCGGGACAGGGCAATCCGAGAGACCCAGTACTTC. It yields the protein CASSGNRDRAIRETQYF.

V and J are TRBV19 and TRBJ2-3; TRBD2 aligns across 7 bases. Germline CDR1 reads LNHDA; CDR2 reads SQIVND (reference sequence). The V and J ends lost 2 bases and 3 bases, in that order; junction bases with no gene match: 11. The CDR3 runs 17 residues. The CDR3 loop is CASSIYGHGGGTDTQYF. In DNA, the CDR3 is TGTGCCAGTAGTATATATGGACACGGGGGAGGGACAGATACGCAGTATTTT.